This T cell receptor (beta chain) comes out of a study of blood T cell repertoires in COVID-19. Study-wide background: T cells, B-cell-depleted T cells, or PBMCs provided the cDNA or gDNA that served as material.

In the authors' methods: Scientists estimated how many nucleated cells there were by amplifying reference gene primers. Clones were read by immunoSEQ multiplex PCR, and TCRdb kept only the in-frame ones, dropping some. The D gene and trimming were derived from the DNA, and the V and J assignments and clone size from that table. The table includes approximately 20,000 clones, roughly nine tenths detected once. The germline V gene has CDR1 SGHTS and CDR2 YDEGEE. V was shortened by 1 base and J by 5 bases, with 10 bases between the two germline ends. The CDR3 is 15 residues long. The receptor comes from a human donor with active COVID-19. The donor label of this sample is uncertain. Sequenced input: peripheral blood. The gene calls are TRBV5-8 and TRBJ1-6; weak D call: TRBD1 (6 bases). The CDR3 region is CASSLTGNHNSPLHF. In DNA, the CDR3 is TGTGCCAGCAGCTTGACAGGGAATCATAATTCACCCCTCCACTTT.